The following is a T cell receptor beta chain sequence with its context. The assay used was immunoSEQ (version v3.0), run at survey level. Clones were read by immunoSEQ multiplex PCR, and TCRdb kept only the in-frame ones, dropping some. The sample has roughly 3,200 clones; roughly 90% are singletons. The sample originates from a study of long-term antiretroviral therapy in people with HIV. Trimming left V 4 bases short and J 5 bases short, with 8 bases between. The germline V gene has CDR1 SNHLY and CDR2 FYNNEI. CDR3 length equals 12 residues. The specimen comprised unsorted PBMCs, sampled 0.3 years after starting antiretroviral therapy. The V call is TRBV2, the J call TRBJ2-5; D unresolved. The clonotype was recovered from a woman between 45 and 65 years old with HIV. CDR3 bases: TGTGCCAGCAGTGCTGGCCGGGAGACCCAGTACTTC. It yields the protein CASSAGRETQYF. The full variable domain, completed using reference TRBV2 and TRBJ2-5, is EPEVTQTPSHQVTQMGQEVILRCVPISNHLYFYWYRQILGQKVEFLVSFYNNEISEKSEIFDDQFSVERPDGSNFTLKIRSTKLEDSAMYFCASSAGRETQYFGPGTRLLVL.